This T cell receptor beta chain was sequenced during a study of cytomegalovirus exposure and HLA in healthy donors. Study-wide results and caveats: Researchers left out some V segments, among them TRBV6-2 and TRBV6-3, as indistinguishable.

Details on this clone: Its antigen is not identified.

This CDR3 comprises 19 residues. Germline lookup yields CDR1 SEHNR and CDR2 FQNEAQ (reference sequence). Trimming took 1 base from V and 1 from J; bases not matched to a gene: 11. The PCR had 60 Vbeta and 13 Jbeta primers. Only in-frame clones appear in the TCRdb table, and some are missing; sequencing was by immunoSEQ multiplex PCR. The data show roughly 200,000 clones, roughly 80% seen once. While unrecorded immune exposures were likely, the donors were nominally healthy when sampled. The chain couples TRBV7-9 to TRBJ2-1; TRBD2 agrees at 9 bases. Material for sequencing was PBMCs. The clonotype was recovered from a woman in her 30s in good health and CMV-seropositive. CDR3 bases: TGTGCCAGCAGCTTAGGGTGGGGTAGCGGGAGTAGGTCCTACAATGAGCAGTTCTTC. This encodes CASSLGWGSGSRSYNEQFF.